This T cell receptor (beta chain) is drawn from a study of T cells after yellow fever vaccination. For the study at large: Each low-cell-number fraction was prepared by means of SMART-Seq v4 Ultra Low Input.

Losses at the gene ends were 6 bases for V and 1 base for J; bases not matched to a gene: 9. This CDR3 is built from 16 residues. The germline V gene encodes CDR1 SEHNR and CDR2 FQNEAQ (reference sequence). Conversion of TCR transcripts into cDNA relied on 5'RACE template switching, which added a universal primer site and UMIs. TCRdb re-derived calls from the 5' RACE reads in MiXCR, one entry per CDR3 protein. This sample carries around 340,000 distinct CDR3 sequences, about 9.5% of them seen once, and the ten largest clones take roughly 18%. The receptor's source is a man between 18 and 35 years old who received the YFV17D yellow fever vaccine. This specimen was PBMCs, taken on the day of the first yellow fever vaccination. This rearrangement joins TRBV7-9 to TRBJ2-4; 7 bases agree with TRBD1. The CDR3 region has the DNA TGTGCCAGCAGTCTAACAGGGGTATACGCCAAAAACATTCAGTACTTC. Its protein is CASSLTGVYAKNIQYF.